The present entry profiles one TCR beta chain with its context. These data belong to a study of cytomegalovirus exposure and HLA in healthy donors. Germline V gene data show CDR1 as SEHNR and CDR2 as FQNEAQ (reference sequence). V lost 7 bases and J lost 3; bases outside the gene matches: 12. This CDR3 is 16 amino acids long. In the PCR, 60 Vbeta and 13 Jbeta primers were used. Profiling relied on immunoSEQ multiplex PCR, and the TCRdb table lists in-frame clones only, not all of them. The sample includes about 180,000 clones, around 82% of them seen just once. The material sequenced was PBMCs. V gene TRBV7-9 combines with J gene TRBJ2-1; 7 bases fit TRBD2. This sequence originates from a man aged 40-50 years in good health and CMV-seronegative. CDR3 bases: TGTGCCAGCACCGAAGTAGCGGGCAGCGTCTACAATGAGCAGTTCTTC. Its protein product is CASTEVAGSVYNEQFF.